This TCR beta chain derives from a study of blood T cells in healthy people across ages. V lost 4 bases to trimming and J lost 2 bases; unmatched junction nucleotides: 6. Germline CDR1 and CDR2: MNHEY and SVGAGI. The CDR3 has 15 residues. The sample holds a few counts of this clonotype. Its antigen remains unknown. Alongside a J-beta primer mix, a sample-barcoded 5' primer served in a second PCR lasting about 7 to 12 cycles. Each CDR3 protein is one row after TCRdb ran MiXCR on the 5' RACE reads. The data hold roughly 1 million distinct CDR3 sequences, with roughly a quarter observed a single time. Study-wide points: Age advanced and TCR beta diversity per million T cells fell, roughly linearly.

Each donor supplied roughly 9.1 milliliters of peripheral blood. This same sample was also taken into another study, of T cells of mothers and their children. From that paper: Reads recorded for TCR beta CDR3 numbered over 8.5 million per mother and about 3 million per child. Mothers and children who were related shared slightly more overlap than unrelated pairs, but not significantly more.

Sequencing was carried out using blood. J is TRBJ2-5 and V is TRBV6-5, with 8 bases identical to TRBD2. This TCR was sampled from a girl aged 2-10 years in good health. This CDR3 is CASSSSSGGQETQYF. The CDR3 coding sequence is TGTGCCAGCAGTTCCTCTTCGGGGGGGCAAGAGACCCAGTACTTC.